Listed here is a single T cell receptor beta chain. Antigen: not known. The data are from a study of cytomegalovirus exposure and HLA in healthy donors. Study-level results: TCR beta V- and J-gene trimming was later associated with a missense DCLRE1C variant.

This PCR relied on a set of 60 Vbeta primers and 13 Jbeta primers. TCRdb's table, derived via immunoSEQ multiplex PCR, lists solely in-frame clones and lacks some. The table includes over 100,000 clones, approximately 58% detected once. Germline trimming cut 4 bases from V and 6 bases from J; bases unmatched to any gene: 10. Germline CDR1 is SGHDT and CDR2 is YYEEEE. This CDR3 is built from 15 residues. The source material was PBMCs. The V gene is TRBV5-6, the J gene TRBJ1-5, with TRBD1 matching over 7 bases. The origin of this receptor is a woman aged 25 to 39 in good health and CMV-seronegative. CDR3 sequence (DNA): TGTGCCAGCAGCGAGAACAGGGGAACGGGTCAGCCCCAGCATTTT. It is translated as CASSENRGTGQPQHF. Drawing the rest from reference TRBV5-6 and TRBJ1-5, the complete variable domain is DAGVTQSPTHLIKTRGQQVTLRCSPKSGHDTVSWYQQALGQGPQFIFQYYEEEERQRGNFPDRFSGHQFPNYSSELNVNALLLGDSALYLCASSENRGTGQPQHFGDGTRLSIL.